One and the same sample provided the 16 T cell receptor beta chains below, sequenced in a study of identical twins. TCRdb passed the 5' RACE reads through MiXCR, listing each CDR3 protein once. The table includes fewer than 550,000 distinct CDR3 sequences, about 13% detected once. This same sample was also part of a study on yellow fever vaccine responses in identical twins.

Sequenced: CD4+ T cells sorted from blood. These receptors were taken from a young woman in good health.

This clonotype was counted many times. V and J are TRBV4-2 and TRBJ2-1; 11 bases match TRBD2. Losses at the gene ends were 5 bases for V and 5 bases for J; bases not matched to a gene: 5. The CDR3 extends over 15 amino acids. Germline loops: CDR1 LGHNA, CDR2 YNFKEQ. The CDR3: CASSLAGGNDNEQFF. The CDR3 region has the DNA TGTGCCAGCAGCTTAGCGGGAGGGAATGACAATGAGCAGTTCTTC.

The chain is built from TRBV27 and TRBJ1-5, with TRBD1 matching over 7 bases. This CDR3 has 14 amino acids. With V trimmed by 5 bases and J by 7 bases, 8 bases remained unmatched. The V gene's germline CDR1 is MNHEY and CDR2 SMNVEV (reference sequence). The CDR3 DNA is TGTGCCAGCAGTCCTTCGACAGGGATCCAGCCCCAGCATTTT. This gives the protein CASSPSTGIQPQHF.

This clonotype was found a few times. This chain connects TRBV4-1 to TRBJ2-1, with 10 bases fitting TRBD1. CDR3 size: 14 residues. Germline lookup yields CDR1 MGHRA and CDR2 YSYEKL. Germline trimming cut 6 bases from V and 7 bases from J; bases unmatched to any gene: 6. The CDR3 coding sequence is TGCGCCAGCAGTGGACAGGGGGGGGTTAATGAGCAGTTCTTC. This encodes CASSGQGGVNEQFF.

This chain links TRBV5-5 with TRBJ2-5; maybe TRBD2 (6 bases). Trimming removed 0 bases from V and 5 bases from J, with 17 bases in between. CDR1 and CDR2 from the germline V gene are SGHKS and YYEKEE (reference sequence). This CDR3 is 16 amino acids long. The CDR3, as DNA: TGTGCCAGCAGCTTGGTTACAGCGGGCGCGAGGGAGACCCAGTACTTC. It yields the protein CASSLVTAGARETQYF.

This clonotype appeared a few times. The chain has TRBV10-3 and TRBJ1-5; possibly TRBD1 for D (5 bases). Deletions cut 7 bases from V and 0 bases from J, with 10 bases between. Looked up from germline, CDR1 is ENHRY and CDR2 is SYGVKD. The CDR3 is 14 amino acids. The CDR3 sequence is CAIKDNYSNQPQHF. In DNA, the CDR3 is TGTGCCATCAAGGACAATTATAGCAATCAGCCCCAGCATTTT.

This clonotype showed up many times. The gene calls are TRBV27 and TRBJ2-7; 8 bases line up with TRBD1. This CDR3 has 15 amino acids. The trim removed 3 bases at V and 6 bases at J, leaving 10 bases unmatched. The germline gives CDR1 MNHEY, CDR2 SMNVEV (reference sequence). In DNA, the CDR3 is TGTGCCAGCAGTTTTGCGGACCAGGGGGCTCGCGAGCAGTACTTC. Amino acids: CASSFADQGAREQYF.

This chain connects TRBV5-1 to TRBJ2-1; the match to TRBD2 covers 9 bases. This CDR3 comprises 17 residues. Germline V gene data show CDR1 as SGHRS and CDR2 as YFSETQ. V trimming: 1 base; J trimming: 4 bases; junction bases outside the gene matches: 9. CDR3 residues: CASSLSLVRGGYNEQFF. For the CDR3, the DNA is TGCGCCAGCAGCTTGAGTTTGGTGCGGGGGGGTTACAATGAGCAGTTCTTC.

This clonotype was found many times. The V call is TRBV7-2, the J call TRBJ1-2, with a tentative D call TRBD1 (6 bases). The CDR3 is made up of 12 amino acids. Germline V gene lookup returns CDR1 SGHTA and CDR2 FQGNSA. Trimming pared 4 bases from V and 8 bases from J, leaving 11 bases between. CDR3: CASSSRGRGYTF. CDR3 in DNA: TGTGCCAGCAGCTCCAGGGGAAGAGGCTACACCTTC. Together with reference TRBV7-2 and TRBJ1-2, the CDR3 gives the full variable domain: GAGVSQSPSNKVTEKGKDVELRCDPISGHTALYWYRQSLGQGLEFLIYFQGNSAPDKSGLPSDRFSAERTGGSVSTLTIQRTQQEDSAVYLCASSSRGRGYTFGSGTRLTVV.

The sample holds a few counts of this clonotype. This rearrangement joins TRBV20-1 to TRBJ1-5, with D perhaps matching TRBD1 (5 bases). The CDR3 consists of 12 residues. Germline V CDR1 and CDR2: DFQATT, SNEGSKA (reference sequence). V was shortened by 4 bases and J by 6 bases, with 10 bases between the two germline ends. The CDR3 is CSANPQGQPQHF. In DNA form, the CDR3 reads TGCAGTGCTAACCCCCAGGGTCAGCCCCAGCATTTT.

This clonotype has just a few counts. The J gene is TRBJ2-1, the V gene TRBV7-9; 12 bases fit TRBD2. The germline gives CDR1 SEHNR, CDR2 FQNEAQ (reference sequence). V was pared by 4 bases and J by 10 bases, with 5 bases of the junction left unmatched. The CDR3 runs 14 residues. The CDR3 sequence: CASSSSGGAGEQFF. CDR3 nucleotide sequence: TGTGCCAGCAGCTCTAGCGGGGGGGCAGGAGAGCAGTTCTTC.

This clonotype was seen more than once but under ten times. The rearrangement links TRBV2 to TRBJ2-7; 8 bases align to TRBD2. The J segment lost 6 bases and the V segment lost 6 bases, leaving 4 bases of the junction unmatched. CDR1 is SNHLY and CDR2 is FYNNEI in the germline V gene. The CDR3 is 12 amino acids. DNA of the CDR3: TGTGCCAGCAGCGGGACTAGGGGCGAGCAGTACTTC. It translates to CASSGTRGEQYF.

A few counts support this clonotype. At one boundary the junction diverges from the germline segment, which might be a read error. CDR3: CASSEDSLVTGELFF. CDR3 DNA: TGTGCCAGCAGCGAAGACAGTTTGGTGACCGGGGAGCTGTTTTTT. The chain combines TRBV3-1 with TRBJ2-2; possibly TRBD1 for D (5 bases). This CDR3 has 15 residues. CDR1 is LGHDT, CDR2 YNNKEL, per germline (reference sequence).

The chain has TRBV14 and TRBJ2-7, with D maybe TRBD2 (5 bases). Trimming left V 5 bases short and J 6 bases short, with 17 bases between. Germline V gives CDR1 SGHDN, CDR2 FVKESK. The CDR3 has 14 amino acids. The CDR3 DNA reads TGTGCCAGCAGCGGCAGACCTCGAGAGGGCGAGCAGTACTTC. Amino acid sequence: CASSGRPREGEQYF.

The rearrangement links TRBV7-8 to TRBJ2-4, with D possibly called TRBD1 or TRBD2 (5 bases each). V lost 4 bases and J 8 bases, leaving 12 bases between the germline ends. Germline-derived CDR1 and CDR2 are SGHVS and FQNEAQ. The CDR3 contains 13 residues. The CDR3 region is CASSSFQGDIQYF. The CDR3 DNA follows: TGTGCCAGCAGCTCGTTCCAGGGAGACATTCAGTACTTC.

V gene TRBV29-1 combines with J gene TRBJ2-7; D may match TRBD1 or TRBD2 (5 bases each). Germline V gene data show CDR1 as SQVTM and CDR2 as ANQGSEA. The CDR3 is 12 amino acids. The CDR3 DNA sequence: TGCAGTGCTTGGGACGACTCCTACGAGCAGTACTTC. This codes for CSAWDDSYEQYF.

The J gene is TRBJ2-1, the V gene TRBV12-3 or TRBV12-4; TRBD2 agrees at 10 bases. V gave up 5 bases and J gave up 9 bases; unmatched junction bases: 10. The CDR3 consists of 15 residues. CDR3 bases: TGTGCCAGCAGTCCCCGCCTAGCGGGAGATGTTGAGCAGTTCTTC. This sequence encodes CASSPRLAGDVEQFF.